The 23 T cell receptor beta chains below come from one sample, sequenced in a study of beta chain features in type 1 diabetes. Notes on the study in general: In every one of the four CD4+ subsets, TCRB CDR3s were moderately but significantly shorter in Type 1 diabetes patients.

Antigens of these TCRs are unknown. Expressed TCRB transcripts were sequenced after all isolated RNA was converted to cDNA. This table comes from immunoSEQ multiplex PCR, and its TCRdb copy is limited to in-frame clones, with some not included. Among around 150,000 clones listed, 10% were seen once. Sequences were obtained from central memory CD4+ T cells from blood. These receptors were collected from a man aged 30 to 39 with type 1 diabetes.

This clone was found many times. The gene calls are TRBV29-1 and TRBJ1-4, with D possibly TRBD1 on 5 matching bases. This CDR3 spans 12 amino acids. V was shortened by 1 base and J by 10 bases, with 10 bases between the two germline ends. Germline assignment: CDR1 SQVTM and CDR2 ANQGSEA. DNA for the CDR3: TGCAGCGTTGAAGTCCAGGGTGGAAAACTGTTTTTT. This gives the protein CSVEVQGGKLFF.

This clone has a handful of counts. The chain links TRBV11-3 to TRBJ2-5, with a possible D match to TRBD2 (6 bases). CDR3 length: 18 amino acids. Germline assignment: CDR1 SGHNT and CDR2 YENEEA. V dropped 1 base and J dropped 5 bases, with 23 bases sitting between them. CDR3 nucleotide sequence: TGTGCCAGCAGCTTAGGTATTAGCGGAGCAGGTGTGGGGGAGACCCAGTACTTC. As protein: CASSLGISGAGVGETQYF.

With respect to this clone: At one end, the junction sequence differs from germline, possibly due to a read error. The chain joins TRBV7-7 to TRBJ2-2, with 11 bases that match TRBD1. Germline V gives CDR1 SSHAT, CDR2 FNYEAQ (reference sequence). The CDR3 totals 15 residues. The CDR3 region is CASSPQGQGAGELFF. The CDR3, as DNA: TGTGCTAGCAGCCCTCAGGGACAGGGGGCCGGGGAGCTGTTTTTT.

This chain connects TRBV6-5 to TRBJ2-1; 11 nucleotides line up with TRBD2. Germline values: CDR1 MNHEY, CDR2 SVGAGI. V shed 6 bases and J 9 bases; nucleotides not matched to a gene: 10. The CDR3 has 15 amino acids. The chain's CDR3 is CASRKLAGESGEQFF. In DNA, the CDR3 is TGTGCCAGCAGAAAACTAGCGGGAGAATCGGGTGAGCAGTTCTTC.

The chain links TRBV20-1 to TRBJ2-1; possible D gene TRBD1, 5 bases. This CDR3 spans 11 amino acids. CDR1 and CDR2 (germline): DFQATT, SNEGSKA (reference sequence). With 6 bases removed from V and 5 bases from J, the gap between germline ends came to 8 bases. This chain's CDR3 is CSALGDNEQFF. CDR3 bases: TGCAGTGCATTAGGGGACAATGAGCAGTTCTTC.

To note about this clone: Compared with germline, one end of the junction differs, possibly owing to a read error. V usage is TRBV7-9 and J usage is TRBJ2-3; D is perhaps TRBD1 (5 bases). CDR1 is SEHNR, CDR2 FQNEAQ, per germline (reference sequence). The CDR3 contains 16 residues. The CDR3 reads CASSQGVARKTDTQYF. Here the CDR3 DNA reads TGCGCCAGCAGCCAAGGGGTGGCGCGGAAGACAGATACGCAGTATTTT.

V is TRBV9 and J is TRBJ2-5; TRBD2 matches at 8 bases. In germline, CDR1 is SGDLS, CDR2 YYNGEE. The CDR3 has 16 residues. Unmatched junction bases numbered 11, after V lost 3 bases and J lost 4 bases. Written as DNA, the CDR3 is TGTGCCAGCAGCGAATCCCCAGCGGGAGTGGGAGAGACCCAGTACTTC. It is translated as CASSESPAGVGETQYF.

As to this clone: The junction departs from the called germline gene at one end, perhaps through a read error. This chain connects TRBV4-2 to TRBJ2-5; 7 bases match TRBD2. Per the germline V gene, CDR1 is LGHNA and CDR2 is YNFKEQ. CDR3 size: 14 residues. CDR3 loop: CARSPGLDQETQYF. As DNA, the CDR3 is TGTGCCAGAAGCCCTGGACTAGATCAAGAGACCCAGTACTTC.

Only a few counts were recorded for this clone. The chain carries TRBV7-9 and TRBJ2-2; the D is unclear. The CDR3 is 12 amino acids. Germline V gene lookup returns CDR1 SEHNR and CDR2 FQNEAQ (reference sequence). The V and J ends lost 5 bases and 3 bases respectively, with 4 bases between them. The CDR3: CASSPDTGELFF. Here the CDR3 DNA reads TGTGCCAGCAGCCCGGACACCGGGGAGCTGTTTTTT.

The chain combines TRBV10-3 with TRBJ2-2; TRBD1 is a possible D gene (6 bases). Germline lookup yields CDR1 ENHRY and CDR2 SYGVKD. V lost 3 bases and J 1 base, leaving 12 bases between the germline ends. This CDR3 has 16 amino acids. CDR3 bases: TGTGCCATCAGTGACCTGGACAGTATGAACACCGGGGAGCTGTTTTTT. As protein: CAISDLDSMNTGELFF.

J is TRBJ2-3 and V is TRBV7-9; 11 nucleotides align to TRBD2. Germline loops: CDR1 SEHNR, CDR2 FQNEAQ (reference sequence). This CDR3 spans 19 amino acids. The trim removed 5 bases at V and 1 base at J, leaving 14 bases unmatched. CDR3 sequence (DNA): TGTGCCAGCAGCCGTCTGGGGCTGGGGACTAGCGGACGCACAGATACGCAGTATTTT. The encoded protein is CASSRLGLGTSGRTDTQYF.

This clone came up a few times. This chain uses TRBV28 with TRBJ1-5; 7 bases are shared with TRBD1. J was trimmed by 1 base and V by 6 bases; bases with no gene match: 12. This CDR3 is built from 17 residues. Germline lookup yields CDR1 MDHEN and CDR2 SYDVKM. The CDR3 here is CASSEFRGHGSNQPQHF. The CDR3 coding sequence is TGTGCCAGCAGCGAATTTAGGGGGCACGGGAGCAATCAGCCCCAGCATTTT.

This clone has just a few counts. The CDR3 coding sequence is TGTGCCAGCAGCTTATATACTAGTTTTAGTGAGCAGTTCTTC. It is translated as CASSLYTSFSEQFF. The V call is TRBV11-1, the J call TRBJ2-1; possible D gene TRBD2, 5 bases. The CDR3 covers 14 residues. The V gene's germline CDR1 is SGHAT and CDR2 FQDESV (reference sequence). Trimming shortened V by 2 bases and J by 9 bases, and 14 bases separated the two germline ends.

V is TRBV5-1 and J is TRBJ2-7; D is uncertain. This CDR3 is 14 amino acids long. Trimming stripped 0 bases from V and 0 bases from J, with 7 bases between. The germline V gene has CDR1 SGHRS and CDR2 YFSETQ. The chain's CDR3 is CASSLEAGSYEQYF. The DNA for the CDR3 is TGCGCCAGCAGCTTGGAGGCAGGCTCCTACGAGCAGTACTTC.

In this sample, this clone turned up a few times. The gene calls are TRBV7-8 and TRBJ2-7; 8 bases are shared with TRBD1. Losses at the gene ends were 6 bases for V and 5 bases for J; bases not matched to a gene: 12. The CDR3 has 15 residues. The V gene's germline CDR1 is SGHVS and CDR2 FQNEAQ. Written as DNA, the CDR3 is TGTGCCAGCAGGCAAATGGGGACAGGCCCTCACGAGCAGTACTTC. This codes for CASRQMGTGPHEQYF.

This clone was recorded a few times. This chain connects TRBV9 to TRBJ2-3; D uncertain. Between the trimmed V and J ends, which lost 0 bases and 4 bases, there was a span of 12 bases. The CDR3 loop spans 15 amino acids. The germline V gene encodes CDR1 SGDLS and CDR2 YYNGEE. CDR3 loop: CASSVGPVAADTQYF. For the CDR3, the DNA is TGTGCCAGCAGCGTAGGTCCCGTCGCGGCAGATACGCAGTATTTT.

This chain links TRBV28 with TRBJ2-1; TRBD1 matches at 10 bases. CDR1 and CDR2 (germline): MDHEN, SYDVKM. J lost 8 bases, V lost 2 bases, and 3 bases had no gene match. This CDR3 region has 14 residues. The CDR3 region is CASSLGDRGDEQFF. The CDR3, as DNA: TGTGCCAGCAGTTTAGGGGACAGGGGCGATGAGCAGTTCTTC.

The chain carries TRBV18 and TRBJ2-7; D is perhaps TRBD1 (7 bases). Germline CDR1 is KGHSH and CDR2 is LQKENI. The CDR3 sequence is 14 residues long. V was cut by 2 bases and J by 6 bases, with 14 bases left in between. The chain's CDR3 is CASSPTGEDSEQYF. The CDR3 DNA reads TGTGCCAGCTCACCAACAGGGGAGGACTCCGAGCAGTACTTC.

In this sample, this clone turned up a few times. The chain combines TRBV5-1 with TRBJ1-1, with 7 positions matching TRBD1. Trimming removed 4 bases from V and 4 bases from J; junction bases left unmatched: 10. Germline V gene sequence: CDR1 SGHRS, CDR2 YFSETQ. This CDR3 is 15 amino acids long. The CDR3 nucleotides read TGCGCCAGCAGCACAACAGGGGAATTGGGCACTGAAGCTTTCTTT. Protein product: CASSTTGELGTEAFF.

This clone was seen only a few times. This chain links TRBV7-9 with TRBJ2-3; a weak D match, TRBD1 (6 bases). Germline V gene lookup returns CDR1 SEHNR and CDR2 FQNEAQ (reference sequence). The CDR3 sequence is 15 residues long. V lost 0 bases, J lost 0 bases, and 7 bases lay in between. CDR3 amino acids: CASSLAGQSTDTQYF. CDR3 DNA: TGTGCCAGCAGCTTAGCAGGACAGAGCACAGATACGCAGTATTTT.

This clone turned up a few times. The J gene is TRBJ2-3, the V gene TRBV18; 10 bases are shared with TRBD2. The CDR3 is made up of 16 amino acids. CDR1 is KGHSH and CDR2 is LQKENI in the germline V gene. Trimming removed 4 bases from V and 7 bases from J; junction bases left unmatched: 11. DNA of the CDR3: TGTGCCAGCTCACTCAGTTCCCTAGCGGGAGAGAATACGCAGTATTTT. It specifies CASSLSSLAGENTQYF.

This clone turned up a few times. This chain connects TRBV4-2 to TRBJ2-4; D gene unclear. Germline assignment: CDR1 LGHNA and CDR2 YNFKEQ. The CDR3 contains 16 residues. Trimming cost V 1 base and J 4 bases, with 14 bases left between them. For the CDR3, the DNA is TGTGCCAGCAGCCAAGGACTGACCCCGGATAAAAACATTCAGTACTTC. It specifies CASSQGLTPDKNIQYF.

The DNA for the CDR3 is TGTGCCTGGAGTGTAGGGACTAGCGGGATGAAAGATACGCAGTATTTT. This encodes CAWSVGTSGMKDTQYF. V is TRBV30 and J is TRBJ2-3, with TRBD2 matching 13 bases. The CDR3 sequence is 16 residues long. Germline assignment: CDR1 GTSNPN and CDR2 SVGIG (reference sequence). V trimming: 0 bases; J trimming: 5 bases; junction bases outside the gene matches: 5. Complete variable domain (other parts from reference TRBV30 and TRBJ2-3): SQTIHQWPATLVQPVGSPLSLECTVEGTSNPNLYWYRQAAGRGLQLLFYSVGIGQISSEVPQNLSASRPQDRQFILSSKKLLLSDSGFYLCAWSVGTSGMKDTQYFGPGTRLTVL.